A selection of T cell receptor beta chains follows, all from one sample in a study of blood T cell repertoires in COVID-19. Here immunoSEQ multiplex PCR was the method, and the copy in TCRdb shows in-frame clones only, minus some. This table has fewer than 250,000 clones, roughly four fifths appearing once. Material for sequencing was PBMCs or T cells enriched from blood (not recorded which). The receptors stem from a woman aged 40 to 50 who had been exposed to COVID-19. Both conserved end residues are part of each CDR3. The D gene is left open where the match is weak. Some rows have no size entry. The others give once, few or many, or a class for an expanded clone.

V gene	clone size	D gene	J gene	CDR3 DNA	CDR3 protein
TRBV4-3	NA	NA	TRBJ2-7	TGCGCCAGCAGCCAAGCCACCGGCAGGTACGAGCAGTACTTC	CASSQATGRYEQYF
TRBV30	NA	NA	TRBJ1-2	TGTGCCTGGAGTGTTAGGGGATTACAAGCTGGCTACACCTTC	CAWSVRGLQAGYTF
TRBV5-6	NA	TRBD1	TRBJ2-5	TGTGCCAGCAGCCCAAGCCGGGACAGGGTACGAGAGACCCAGTACTTC	CASSPSRDRVRETQYF
TRBV6-5	NA	NA	TRBJ2-7	TGTGCCAGCAAGGTTCGTATTGGGGGCGCCTACGAGCAGTACTTC	CASKVRIGGAYEQYF
TRBV18	few	NA	TRBJ1-4	TGTGCCAGCTCACCGCGGACCCAGGGATTTAATGAAAAACTGTTTTTT	CASSPRTQGFNEKLFF
TRBV10-3	NA	TRBD1	TRBJ1-6	TGTGCCATCAGTGAGTCGCATTGGGCCGGGACAGGGCGGTCACCCCTCCACTTT	CAISESHWAGTGRSPLHF
TRBV5-1	NA	TRBD2	TRBJ2-5	TGCGCCAGCAGCTTCGGACTAGCGGGGGTCTTTTTACAAGAGACCCAGTACTTC	CASSFGLAGVFLQETQYF
TRBV7-9	NA	TRBD1	TRBJ2-3	TGTGCCAGCAGCACGACGGGACAGGGAACAGATACGCAGTATTTT	CASSTTGQGTDTQYF
TRBV18	NA	TRBD1	TRBJ1-5	TGTGCCAGCTCACCACCCGGGACAGCTTCTCGGCCCCAGCATTTT	CASSPPGTASRPQHF
TRBV9	NA	TRBD1	TRBJ2-5	TGTGCCAGCAGCTCCAGACAGGGGGTTGAGGGGACCCAGTACTTC	CASSSRQGVEGTQYF
TRBV6-5	NA	NA	TRBJ2-2	TGTGCCAGCGGACAGCGGAGCACCGGGGAGCTGTTTTTT	CASGQRSTGELFF
TRBV9	once	NA	TRBJ1-1	TGTGCCAGCAGCTCCTTCGGGGACACTGAAGCTTTCTTT	CASSSFGDTEAFF
TRBV28	NA	NA	TRBJ2-5	TGTGCCACCCGTGTCGGCGGGGAGGAGACCCAGTACTTC	CATRVGGEETQYF
TRBV2	once	NA	TRBJ1-1	TGTGCCAGCAGCGTGGGACAAACGGGTTTCTTT	CASSVGQTGFF
TRBV28	NA	NA	TRBJ2-7	TGTGCCAGCAGTTCCAAAACGCGGGACAGTTTTTTTTCCTACGAGCAGTACTTC	CASSSKTRDSFFSYEQYF
TRBV30	NA	NA	TRBJ2-7	TGTGCCTGGAGTCCCACCTACGAGCAGTACTTC	CAWSPTYEQYF
TRBV27	NA	TRBD1	TRBJ1-6	TGTGCCAGCAGCCAGAGGGGGACAGGGACACATTCACCCCTCCACTTT	CASSQRGTGTHSPLHF
TRBV5-1	NA	TRBD2	TRBJ2-1	TGCGCCAGCAGCTTGGCCGGGACTAGCGGGGGGCCAAGCTCCTACAATGAGCAGTTCTTC	CASSLAGTSGGPSSYNEQFF
TRBV5-1	NA	NA	TRBJ2-3	TGCGCCAGCAGCTGGGGCGGGGCGGCAGATACGCAGTATTTT	CASSWGGAADTQYF
TRBV19	NA	NA	TRBJ1-5	TGTGCCAGCCAGGAACAGGTTTTGGGCAATCAGCCCCAGCATTTT	CASQEQVLGNQPQHF
TRBV19	NA	NA	TRBJ1-5	TGTGCCAGTAGTATCACAGGGAACGTTCAGCCCCAGCATTTT	CASSITGNVQPQHF
TRBV7-9	NA	TRBD2	TRBJ2-3	TGTGCCAGCGGGGAGGGTCTTGGTACAGATACGCAGTATTTT	CASGEGLGTDTQYF
TRBV27	NA	NA	TRBJ2-7	TGTGCCAGCAGTTACGCGGGTGTCAACGAGCAGTACTTC	CASSYAGVNEQYF
TRBV5-4	NA	NA	TRBJ2-7	TGTGCCAGCAGCTCTCTGGACACCGGACGCTACGAGCAGTACTTC	CASSSLDTGRYEQYF
TRBV9	NA	TRBD1	TRBJ2-7	TGTGCCAGCAGCGTAGATGTGACAGGGGACCACGAGCAGTACTTC	CASSVDVTGDHEQYF